Below, 13 T cell receptor beta chains from the same sample are listed, as sequenced in a study of cytomegalovirus exposure and HLA in healthy donors. With 60 Vbeta and 13 Jbeta primers, the PCR was carried out. Assay: immunoSEQ multiplex PCR; the TCRdb copy retains only in-frame clones and omits some. The sample lists about 85,000 clones, 77% occurring once. Sequencing was done on a sample of PBMCs. The receptor set was obtained from a boy younger than 18 in good health and CMV-seronegative.

The V gene is TRBV10-3, the J gene TRBJ1-2, with 7 bases fitting TRBD1. With 4 bases clipped from V and 7 bases from J, the junction kept 6 bases outside the gene matches. The germline V gene encodes CDR1 ENHRY and CDR2 SYGVKD. This CDR3 region has 13 residues. The CDR3 loop is CAISGTGLSGYTF. The CDR3 DNA follows: TGTGCCATCAGTGGGACAGGCCTCTCTGGCTACACCTTC.

This clone was observed a few times. The rearrangement uses TRBV10-3 and TRBJ2-1; tentative D call: TRBD1 (6 bases). Trimming removed 5 bases at V and 3 bases at J, with 11 bases between. There are 14 residues in the CDR3. Germline CDR1 is ENHRY and CDR2 is SYGVKD. The CDR3 spells CAISTGTYYNEQFF. CDR3 nucleotide sequence: TGTGCCATCAGTACCGGGACATACTACAATGAGCAGTTCTTC.

The V gene is TRBV5-1, the J gene TRBJ1-1; 8 nucleotides agree with TRBD1. V gave up 0 bases and J gave up 5 bases; unmatched junction bases: 3. The CDR3 loop spans 14 amino acids. In germline, CDR1 is SGHRS, CDR2 YFSETQ. The CDR3, as DNA: TGCGCCAGCAGCTTGGTAACAGGGGGTACTGAAGCTTTCTTT. Amino acid sequence: CASSLVTGGTEAFF.

The chain is built from TRBV6-4 and TRBJ2-1; D not certain. Trimming stripped 0 bases from V and 6 bases from J, with 15 bases between. The CDR3 loop spans 16 amino acids. The germline CDR1 and CDR2 sequences are MRHNA and SNTAGT. This CDR3 is CASSDSHRAPLNEQFF. The DNA for the CDR3 is TGTGCCAGCAGTGACTCGCATAGAGCCCCCCTCAATGAGCAGTTCTTC.

The V gene is TRBV11-2, the J gene TRBJ2-7; D unclear. This CDR3 has 12 amino acids. CDR1 and CDR2 (germline): SGHAT, FQNNGV. V was shortened by 5 bases and J by 8 bases, with 13 bases between the two germline ends. The CDR3 sequence: CASSPTQVKQYF. Here the CDR3 DNA reads TGTGCCAGCAGCCCCACCCAGGTGAAGCAGTACTTC.

This clone was seen a few times. V gene TRBV30 combines with J gene TRBJ2-4; TRBD2 agrees at 13 bases. The J segment lost 8 bases and the V segment lost 5 bases, leaving 0 bases of the junction unmatched. Germline CDR1 and CDR2: GTSNPN and SVGIG (reference sequence). This CDR3 spans 12 amino acids. The CDR3 region has the DNA TGTGCCTGGGGACTAGCGGGAGACATTCAGTACTTC. Translation: CAWGLAGDIQYF.

The chain recombines TRBV7-2 with TRBJ1-1, with 7 positions matching TRBD1. J gave up 1 base and V 4 bases, and 9 bases lay outside the gene matches. This CDR3 has 16 amino acids. The germline gives CDR1 SGHTA, CDR2 FQGNSA. As DNA, the CDR3 is TGTGCCAGCAGCTCCCGCAGGGGGGCGGGGAACACTGAAGCTTTCTTT. Its translation is CASSSRRGAGNTEAFF.

This chain uses TRBV29-1 with TRBJ2-3; possibly TRBD2 for D (7 bases). The V gene's germline CDR1 is SQVTM and CDR2 ANQGSEA. Trimming removed 7 bases from V and 2 bases from J, with 16 bases in between. The CDR3 runs 14 residues. The CDR3 DNA sequence: TGCAGCGCCAGGGGAGGGCCACACACAGATACGCAGTATTTT. Translating gives CSARGGPHTDTQYF.

This clone was found once. The V and J genes are TRBV4-3 and TRBJ2-1; TRBD2 matches at 7 bases. The CDR3 sequence is 19 residues long. With V trimmed by 0 bases and J by 0 bases, 11 bases remained unmatched. The V gene's germline CDR1 is LGHNA and CDR2 YSLEER. The CDR3 bases are TGCGCCAGCAGCCAAGATATCAGGGAGGGATCGAGCTCCTACAATGAGCAGTTCTTC. Translating gives CASSQDIREGSSSYNEQFF.

The chain uses TRBV4-3 and TRBJ2-3; TRBD2 matches 9 bases. Germline V gives CDR1 LGHNA, CDR2 YSLEER. The CDR3 covers 18 residues. With V trimmed by 0 bases and J by 1 base, 8 bases remained unmatched. Here the CDR3 DNA reads TGCGCCAGCAGCCAAGAATCGTCGGTAGCGGGGGGCACAGATACGCAGTATTTT. This translates into CASSQESSVAGGTDTQYF.

The rearrangement links TRBV14 to TRBJ1-2; D gene ambiguous. The CDR3 sequence is 14 residues long. Germline CDR1 reads SGHDN; CDR2 reads FVKESK. Trimming removed 5 bases at V and 4 bases at J, with 14 bases between. CDR3 loop: CASSAEAGSYGYTF. DNA of the CDR3: TGTGCCAGCAGCGCCGAGGCCGGAAGCTATGGCTACACCTTC.

The chain has TRBV28 and TRBJ2-5; TRBD1 matches 10 bases. The CDR3 consists of 16 residues. Germline CDR1 is MDHEN and CDR2 is SYDVKM. The J segment lost 5 bases and the V segment lost 6 bases, leaving 12 bases of the junction unmatched. CDR3 loop: CASRTTTGGVGETQYF. DNA for the CDR3: TGTGCCAGCAGAACTACGACAGGGGGCGTTGGGGAGACCCAGTACTTC. The full variable domain, with the rest looked up from reference TRBV28 and TRBJ2-5, is DVKVTQSSRYLVKRTGEKVFLECVQDMDHENMFWYRQDPGLGLRLIYFSYDVKMKEKGDIPEGYSVSREKKERFSLILESASTNQTSMYLCASRTTTGGVGETQYFGPGTRLLVL.

V and J are TRBV4-3 and TRBJ2-6; TRBD1 might be the D (5 bases). Trimming stripped 0 bases from V and 1 base from J, with 13 bases between. Germline V lookup: CDR1 LGHNA, CDR2 YSLEER. The CDR3 length is 18 residues. CDR3 protein: CASSQDSGYGSGANVLTF. CDR3 nucleotide sequence: TGCGCCAGCAGCCAAGATTCAGGGTACGGATCTGGGGCCAACGTCCTGACTTTC.